Shown below are 2 T cell receptor beta chains from a single sample sequenced in a study of cytomegalovirus exposure and HLA in healthy donors. Produced via immunoSEQ multiplex PCR; TCRdb's table is partial and in-frame only. Here the sample spans 150,000 to 200,000 clones, about nine tenths being singletons. Sequences were obtained from PBMCs. The origin of the receptors is a woman in her thirties in good health and CMV-seronegative.

The CDR3 sequence: CASSKGHTEAFF. The CDR3, as DNA: TGTGCCAGCAGCAAGGGACACACTGAAGCTTTCTTT. The chain links TRBV21-1 to TRBJ1-1. TRBV21-1 is assigned pseudogene status. CDR3 length: 12 amino acids.

Written as DNA, the CDR3 is TGTGCCAGCCGGTTGGGGACAGGGATAAACAATGAGCAGTTCTTC. It codes for CASRLGTGINNEQFF. V is TRBV27 and J is TRBJ2-1; TRBD1 matches at 9 bases. The V gene end was trimmed by 8 bases and the J gene end by 5 bases; junction bases not matched to a gene: 10. Looked up from germline, CDR1 is MNHEY and CDR2 is SMNVEV (reference sequence). This CDR3 is 15 amino acids long.